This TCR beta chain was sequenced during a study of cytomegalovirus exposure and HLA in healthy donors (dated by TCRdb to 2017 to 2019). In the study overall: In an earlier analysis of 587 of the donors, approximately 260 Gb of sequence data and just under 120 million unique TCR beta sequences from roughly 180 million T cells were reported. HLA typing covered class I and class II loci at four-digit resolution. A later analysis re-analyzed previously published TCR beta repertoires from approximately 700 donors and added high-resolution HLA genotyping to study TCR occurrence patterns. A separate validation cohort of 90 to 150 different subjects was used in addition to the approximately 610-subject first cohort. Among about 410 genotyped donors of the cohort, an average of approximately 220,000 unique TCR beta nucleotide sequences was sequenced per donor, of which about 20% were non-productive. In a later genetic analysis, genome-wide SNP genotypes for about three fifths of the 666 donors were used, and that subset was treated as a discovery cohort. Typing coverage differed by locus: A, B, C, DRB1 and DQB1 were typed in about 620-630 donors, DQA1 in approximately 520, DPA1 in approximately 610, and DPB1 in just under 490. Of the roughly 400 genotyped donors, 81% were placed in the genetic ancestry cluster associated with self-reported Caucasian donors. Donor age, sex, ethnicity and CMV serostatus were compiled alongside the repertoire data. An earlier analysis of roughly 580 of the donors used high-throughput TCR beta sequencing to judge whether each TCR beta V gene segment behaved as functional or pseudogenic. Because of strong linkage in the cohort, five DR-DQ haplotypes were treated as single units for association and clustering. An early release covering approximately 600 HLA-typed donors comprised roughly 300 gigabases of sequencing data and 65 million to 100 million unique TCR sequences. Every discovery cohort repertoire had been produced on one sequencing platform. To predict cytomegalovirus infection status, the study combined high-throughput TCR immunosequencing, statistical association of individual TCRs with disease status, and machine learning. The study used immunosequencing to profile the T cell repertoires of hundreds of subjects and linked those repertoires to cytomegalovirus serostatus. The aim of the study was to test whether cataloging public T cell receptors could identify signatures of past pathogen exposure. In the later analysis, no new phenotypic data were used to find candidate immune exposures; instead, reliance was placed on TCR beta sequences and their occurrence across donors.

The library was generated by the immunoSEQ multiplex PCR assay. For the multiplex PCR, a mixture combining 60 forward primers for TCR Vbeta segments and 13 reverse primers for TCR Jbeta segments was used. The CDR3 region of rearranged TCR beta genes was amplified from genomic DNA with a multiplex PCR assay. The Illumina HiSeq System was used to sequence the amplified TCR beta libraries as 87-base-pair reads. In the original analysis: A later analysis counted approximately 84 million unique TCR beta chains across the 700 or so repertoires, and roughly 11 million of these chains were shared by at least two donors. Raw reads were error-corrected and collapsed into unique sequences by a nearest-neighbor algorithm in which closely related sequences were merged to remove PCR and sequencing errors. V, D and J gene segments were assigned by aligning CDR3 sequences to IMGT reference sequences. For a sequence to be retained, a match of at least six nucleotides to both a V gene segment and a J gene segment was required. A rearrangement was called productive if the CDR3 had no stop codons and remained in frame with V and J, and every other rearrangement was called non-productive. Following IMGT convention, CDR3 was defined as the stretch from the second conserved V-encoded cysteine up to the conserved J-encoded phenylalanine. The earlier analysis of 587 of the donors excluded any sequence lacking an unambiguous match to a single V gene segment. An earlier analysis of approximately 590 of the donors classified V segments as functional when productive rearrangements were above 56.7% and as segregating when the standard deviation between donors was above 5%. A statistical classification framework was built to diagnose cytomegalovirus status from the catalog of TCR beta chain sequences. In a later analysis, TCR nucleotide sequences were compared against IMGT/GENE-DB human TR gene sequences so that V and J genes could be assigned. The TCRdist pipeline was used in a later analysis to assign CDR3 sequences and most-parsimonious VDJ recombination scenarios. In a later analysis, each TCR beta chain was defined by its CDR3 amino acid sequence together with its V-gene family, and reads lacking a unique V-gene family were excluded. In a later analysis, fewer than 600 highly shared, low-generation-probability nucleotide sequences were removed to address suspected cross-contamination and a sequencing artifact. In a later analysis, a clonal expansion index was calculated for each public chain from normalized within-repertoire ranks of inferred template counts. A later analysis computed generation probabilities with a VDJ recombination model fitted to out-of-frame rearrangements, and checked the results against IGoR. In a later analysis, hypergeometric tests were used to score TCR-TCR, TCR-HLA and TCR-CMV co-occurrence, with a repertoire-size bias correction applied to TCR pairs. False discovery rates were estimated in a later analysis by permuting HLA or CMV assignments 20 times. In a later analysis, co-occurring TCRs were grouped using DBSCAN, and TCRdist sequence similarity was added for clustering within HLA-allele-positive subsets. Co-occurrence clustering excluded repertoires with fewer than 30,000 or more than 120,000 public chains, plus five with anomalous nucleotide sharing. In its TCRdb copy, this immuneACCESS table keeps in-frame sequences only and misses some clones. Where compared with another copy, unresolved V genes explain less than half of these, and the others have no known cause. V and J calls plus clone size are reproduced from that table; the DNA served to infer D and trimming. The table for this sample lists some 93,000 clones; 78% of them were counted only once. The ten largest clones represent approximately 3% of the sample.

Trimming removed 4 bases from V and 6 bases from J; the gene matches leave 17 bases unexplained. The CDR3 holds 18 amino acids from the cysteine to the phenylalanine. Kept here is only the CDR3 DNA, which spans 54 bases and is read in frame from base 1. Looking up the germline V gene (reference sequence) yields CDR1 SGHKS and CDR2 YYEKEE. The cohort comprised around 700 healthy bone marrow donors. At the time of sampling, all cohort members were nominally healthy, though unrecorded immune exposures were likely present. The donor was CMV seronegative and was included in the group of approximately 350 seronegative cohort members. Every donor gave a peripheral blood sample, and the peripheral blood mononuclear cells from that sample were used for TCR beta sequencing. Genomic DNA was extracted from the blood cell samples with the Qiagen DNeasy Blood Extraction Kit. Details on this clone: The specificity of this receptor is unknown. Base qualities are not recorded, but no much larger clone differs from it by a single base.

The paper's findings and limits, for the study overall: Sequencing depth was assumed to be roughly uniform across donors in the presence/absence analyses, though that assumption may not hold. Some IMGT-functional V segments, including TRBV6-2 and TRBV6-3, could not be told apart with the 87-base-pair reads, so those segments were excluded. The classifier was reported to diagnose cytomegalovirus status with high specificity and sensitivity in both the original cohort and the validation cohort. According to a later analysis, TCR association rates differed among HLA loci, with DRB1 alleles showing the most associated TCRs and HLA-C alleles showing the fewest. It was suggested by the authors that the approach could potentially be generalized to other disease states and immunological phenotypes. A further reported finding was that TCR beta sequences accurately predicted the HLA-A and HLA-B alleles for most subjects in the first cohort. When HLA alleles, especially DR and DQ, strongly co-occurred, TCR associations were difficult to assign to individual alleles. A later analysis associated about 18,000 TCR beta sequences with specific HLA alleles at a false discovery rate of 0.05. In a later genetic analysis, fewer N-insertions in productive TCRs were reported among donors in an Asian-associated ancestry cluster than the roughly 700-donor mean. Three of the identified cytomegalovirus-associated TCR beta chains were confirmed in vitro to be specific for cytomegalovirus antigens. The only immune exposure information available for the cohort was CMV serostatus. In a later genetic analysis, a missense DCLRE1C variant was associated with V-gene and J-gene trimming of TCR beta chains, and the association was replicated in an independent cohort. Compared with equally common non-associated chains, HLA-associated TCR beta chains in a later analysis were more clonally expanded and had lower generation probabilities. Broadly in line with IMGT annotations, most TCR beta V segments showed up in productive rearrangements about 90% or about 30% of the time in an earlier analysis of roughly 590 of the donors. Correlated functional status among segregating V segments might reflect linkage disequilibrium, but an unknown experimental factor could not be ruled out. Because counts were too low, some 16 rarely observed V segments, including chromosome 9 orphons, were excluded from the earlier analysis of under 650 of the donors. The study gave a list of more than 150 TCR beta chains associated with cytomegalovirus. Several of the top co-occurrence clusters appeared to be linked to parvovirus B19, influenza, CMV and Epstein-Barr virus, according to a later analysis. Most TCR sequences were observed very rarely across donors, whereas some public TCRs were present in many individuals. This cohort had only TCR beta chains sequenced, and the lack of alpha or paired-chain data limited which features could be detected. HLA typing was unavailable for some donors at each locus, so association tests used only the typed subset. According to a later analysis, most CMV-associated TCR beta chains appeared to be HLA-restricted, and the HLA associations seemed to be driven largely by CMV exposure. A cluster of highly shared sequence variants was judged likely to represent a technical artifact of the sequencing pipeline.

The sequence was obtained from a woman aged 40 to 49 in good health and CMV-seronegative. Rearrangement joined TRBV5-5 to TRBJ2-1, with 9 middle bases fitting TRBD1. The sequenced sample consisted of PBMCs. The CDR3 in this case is CASSILMGSGTGTNEQFF. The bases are TGTGCCAGCAGCATACTCATGGGCTCCGGGACAGGGACCAATGAGCAGTTCTTC.